A single sample is the source of the 12 T cell receptor beta chains below, sequenced in a study of identical twins. MiXCR was run by TCRdb on the 5' RACE reads, yielding one entry per CDR3 protein. The sample has 550,000 to 800,000 distinct CDR3 sequences; 7.1% are singletons. The same sample was also used in a study of yellow fever vaccine responses in identical twins.

The sequenced sample consisted of PBMCs. All receptors derive from a woman aged 18-29 years in good health.

This clonotype was seen many times. The genes are TRBV19 and TRBJ2-3; 7 nucleotides agree with TRBD1. The CDR3 length is 16 residues. CDR1 and CDR2 from the germline V gene are LNHDA and SQIVND (reference sequence). Trimming took 8 bases from V and 1 from J; bases not matched to a gene: 12. CDR3 sequence reads: CASGIQGKVGTDTQYF. The DNA of the CDR3 is TGTGCCAGTGGAATACAGGGGAAGGTCGGCACAGATACGCAGTATTTT.

This clonotype was detected many times. CDR3 bases: TGCAGCGTTGGGTTCAATGAGCAGTTCTTC. Its translation is CSVGFNEQFF. This rearrangement joins TRBV29-1 to TRBJ2-1, with D hard to call. Germline V gene data show CDR1 as SQVTM and CDR2 as ANQGSEA. Trimming removed 4 bases at V and 6 bases at J, with 4 bases between. This CDR3 is 10 amino acids long.

In DNA, the CDR3 is TGTGCCAGCAACCACTTCCGCTGTCAAGTCCAGTTCTTC. Translating gives CASNHFRCQVQFF. The chain recombines TRBV3-1 with TRBJ2-1; D not resolved. V lost 7 bases to trimming and J lost 13 bases, with 20 bases between them. The CDR3 is made up of 13 amino acids. Germline V gene sequence: CDR1 LGHDT, CDR2 YNNKEL (reference sequence).

This clonotype was seen only a few times. This chain uses TRBV7-8 with TRBJ2-1; D possibly corresponds to TRBD1 (5 bases). CDR3 length: 14 residues. V was trimmed by 0 bases and J by 6 bases, leaving 9 bases between them. Per germline, CDR1 SGHVS and CDR2 FQNEAQ. DNA for the CDR3: TGTGCCAGCAGCTTAGCGAGTAGGGGCAATGAGCAGTTCTTC. This gives the protein CASSLASRGNEQFF. The full variable domain, rest sourced from reference TRBV7-8 and TRBJ2-1, is GAGVSQSPRYKVAKRGQDVALRCDPISGHVSLFWYQQALGQGPEFLTYFQNEAQLDKSGLPSDRFFAERPEGSVSTLKIQRTQQEDSAVYLCASSLASRGNEQFFGPGTRLTVL.

This clonotype was observed at least ten times. V and J are TRBV10-3 and TRBJ2-1; D is unresolved. The germline V gene has CDR1 ENHRY and CDR2 SYGVKD. The ends were cut back, 5 bases at V and 6 bases at J, with 11 bases in the middle. There are 13 residues in the CDR3. CDR3 sequence reads: CAISTPKFNEQFF. The CDR3 nucleotides are TGTGCCATCAGTACGCCTAAATTCAATGAGCAGTTCTTC.

This clonotype was detected ten times or more. This chain joins TRBV3-1 and TRBJ2-1; D is unresolved. In germline, CDR1 is LGHDT, CDR2 YNNKEL (reference sequence). CDR3 length: 15 amino acids. Trimming pared 1 base from V and 1 base from J, leaving 8 bases between. For the CDR3, the DNA is TGTGCCAGCAGCCAAGCTCCCCCTTCCTACAATGAGCAGTTCTTC. Translating gives CASSQAPPSYNEQFF.

In this sample, this clonotype turned up a few times. The V and J genes are TRBV27 and TRBJ1-4; TRBD1 is a possible D gene (5 bases). Germline V gives CDR1 MNHEY, CDR2 SMNVEV (reference sequence). This CDR3 is built from 15 residues. The germline V and J ends were trimmed by 5 bases and 8 bases, with 18 bases remaining between them. CDR3 sequence: CASSQTPQWGEKLFF. The CDR3 DNA sequence: TGTGCCAGCAGTCAAACCCCACAGTGGGGGGAAAAACTGTTTTTT.

The table lists this clonotype with many counts. V and J are TRBV12-3 or TRBV12-4 and TRBJ2-1; D is possibly TRBD2 (6 bases). Deletions cut 3 bases from V and 2 bases from J, with 11 bases between. This CDR3 comprises 15 residues. The CDR3 loop is CASSLFGGTYNEQFF. In DNA, the CDR3 is TGTGCCAGCAGTTTGTTTGGGGGGACCTACAATGAGCAGTTCTTC.

This clonotype was counted only a few times. The chain links TRBV12-3 or TRBV12-4 to TRBJ2-1; 9 nucleotides line up with TRBD1. The length of the CDR3 is 15 residues. The V and J ends lost 5 bases and 3 bases, in that order; junction bases with no gene match: 5. CDR3 in DNA: TGTGCCAGCAGTCCAACAGGGGGCGACTACAATGAGCAGTTCTTC. Its translation is CASSPTGGDYNEQFF.

There are a few counts of this clonotype. This chain uses TRBV28 with TRBJ2-5, with 7 bases aligning to TRBD1. CDR1 is MDHEN and CDR2 is SYDVKM in the germline V gene. Germline trimming cut 4 bases from V and 1 base from J; bases unmatched to any gene: 9. CDR3 length equals 16 residues. The DNA for the CDR3 is TGTGCCAGCAGTTCCCGCCCCAGGACAGGCCAAGAGACCCAGTACTTC. Translated, it gives CASSSRPRTGQETQYF.

This clonotype was detected a few times. This rearrangement joins TRBV29-1 to TRBJ1-1; D unresolved. This CDR3 is 17 amino acids long. V was pared by 3 bases and J by 3 bases, with 23 bases between. From germline, CDR1 is SQVTM and CDR2 ANQGSEA. CDR3 bases: TGCAGCGTTGATCCGGGAGCCTTACCATATTGGGACACTGAAGCTTTCTTT. It yields the protein CSVDPGALPYWDTEAFF.

This clonotype came up many times. This chain joins TRBV29-1 and TRBJ2-3; TRBD2 matches 8 bases. The V gene's germline CDR1 is SQVTM and CDR2 ANQGSEA. CDR3 length: 14 residues. Trimming took 3 bases from V and 4 from J; bases not matched to a gene: 6. The CDR3 DNA sequence: TGCAGCGTTGAGGGACTAGAAAGGGCAGATACGCAGTATTTT. Protein sequence: CSVEGLERADTQYF.